This TCR beta chain stems from a study of blood T cell repertoires in COVID-19. Repertoires were generated with immunoSEQ multiplex PCR, while TCRdb's copy carries only in-frame clones and drops some. Altogether roughly 70,000 clones are present, around 93% being singletons, with the ten largest covering about 5%. Germline V gives CDR1 SGHTA, CDR2 FQGNSA. CDR3 length: 14 residues. Deletions cut 1 base from V and 9 bases from J, with 13 bases between. The rearrangement joins TRBV7-2 to TRBJ2-4; tentatively, D is TRBD1 (5 bases). Specimen: peripheral blood. This clonotype originated in a woman aged 55-69 years with active COVID-19. The CDR3 bases are TGTGCCAGCAGCTTAGGATTAGCTAGGGGCATTCAGTACTTC. Translating gives CASSLGLARGIQYF.